This T cell receptor (beta chain) derives from a study of blood T cells in healthy people across ages. This clonotype was counted a few times. Germline CDR1 is SSHAT and CDR2 is FNYEAQ (reference sequence). CDR3 size: 17 residues. V gave up 5 bases and J gave up 8 bases; unmatched junction bases: 13. Through a sample-barcoded 5' primer and a J-beta primer mix, a second PCR was run for roughly 7 to 11 cycles. Every single cDNA molecule received a tag from a template-switch adaptor with 12 random nucleotides. Using its own MiXCR run on the 5' RACE reads, TCRdb lists one record per CDR3 protein. The table lists about 1.7 million distinct CDR3 sequences, about 30% of them singletons.

The sequenced sample consisted of blood. The TCR was taken from a woman aged 25 to 39 in good health. This chain uses TRBV7-7 with TRBJ2-1, with 12 nucleotides matching TRBD2. CDR3: CASSPLAGGQGVDEQFF. The CDR3 DNA reads TGTGCCAGCAGCCCCCTAGCGGGGGGGCAAGGTGTCGATGAGCAGTTCTTC.